The 30 T cell receptor beta chains given below trace back to one sample, sequenced in a study of radiation and T cells in renal cell carcinoma. Time point: blood 4 weeks post-SBRT, at nephrectomy. Specified treatment: 15 Gy SBRT to primary tumor, nephrectomy 4 weeks later. Sequenced by immunoSEQ multiplex PCR; TCRdb stores in-frame clones only, minus some. This sample has 150,000 to 200,000 clones, with 88% found just once. Here the sequenced sample was blood, taken from a patient whose treatment included radiotherapy and nephrectomy. All receptors derive from a woman aged 50 to 60 with renal cell carcinoma.

This sequence joins TRBV5-1 and TRBJ2-1; D unclear. The CDR3 contains 14 residues. Germline V CDR1 and CDR2: SGHRS, YFSETQ. Trimming removed 1 base at V and 5 bases at J, with 10 bases between. This chain's CDR3 is CASSLSVENNEQFF. CDR3 bases: TGCGCCAGCAGCTTGTCAGTGGAGAACAATGAGCAGTTCTTC.

This chain connects TRBV19 to TRBJ1-1; D unclear. V was shortened by 4 bases and J by 1 base, with 19 bases between the two germline ends. There are 17 residues in the CDR3. Looked up from germline, CDR1 is LNHDA and CDR2 is SQIVND (reference sequence). CDR3 sequence (DNA): TGTGCCAGTAGTACCCAAAGGGTGGGGAAAACGAACACTGAAGCTTTCTTT. It yields the protein CASSTQRVGKTNTEAFF.

The chain recombines TRBV5-5 with TRBJ1-1; possibly TRBD1 for D (6 bases). This CDR3 contains 15 residues. V lost 3 bases to trimming and J lost 2 bases, with 14 bases between them. Per the germline V gene, CDR1 is SGHKS and CDR2 is YYEKEE (reference sequence). CDR3 sequence reads: CASSSGDNRNTEAFF. The CDR3 coding sequence is TGTGCCAGCAGCTCAGGGGATAATCGCAACACTGAAGCTTTCTTT.

This sequence joins TRBV19 and TRBJ1-5, with 8 bases aligning to TRBD1. The CDR3 is made up of 15 amino acids. CDR1 and CDR2 (germline): LNHDA, SQIVND (reference sequence). V shed 5 bases and J 1 base; nucleotides not matched to a gene: 4. CDR3 nucleotides: TGTGCCAGTAGTGACCGGGACAGGAGCAATCAGCCCCAGCATTTT. Residues: CASSDRDRSNQPQHF.

This chain links TRBV7-2 with TRBJ1-1; D not resolved. The V end lost 5 bases, the J end lost 0 bases, and 7 bases lay between the germline ends. The germline V gene has CDR1 SGHTA and CDR2 FQGNSA. The CDR3 length is 13 residues. CDR3 protein: CASSPVVNTEAFF. The CDR3 nucleotides read TGTGCCAGCAGCCCTGTAGTGAACACTGAAGCTTTCTTT.

The V call is TRBV4-1, the J call TRBJ2-7, with TRBD1 identical over 8 bases. This CDR3 has 14 residues. Germline trimming cut 8 bases from V and 6 bases from J; bases unmatched to any gene: 12. Germline V gene sequence: CDR1 MGHRA, CDR2 YSYEKL. The CDR3: CASQGASGSREQYF. In nucleotides, the CDR3 is TGCGCCAGCCAGGGGGCGTCGGGTAGTCGCGAGCAGTACTTC.

Here the CDR3 DNA reads TGTGCCTGGAGGACCAGGGGCTCTGGAAACACCATATATTTT. Residues: CAWRTRGSGNTIYF. This sequence joins TRBV30 and TRBJ1-3, with a possible D match to TRBD1 (6 bases). CDR3 size: 14 residues. Trimming took 3 bases from V and 0 from J, leaving 9 bases between them. Per the germline V gene, CDR1 is GTSNPN and CDR2 is SVGIG (reference sequence).

The chain couples TRBV5-4 to TRBJ1-2; the match to TRBD1 covers 10 bases. The length of the CDR3 is 15 residues. Per the germline V gene, CDR1 is SGHNT and CDR2 is YYREEE (reference sequence). The J segment lost 4 bases and the V segment lost 4 bases, leaving 7 bases of the junction unmatched. The CDR3: CASSPGTGDVYGYTF. Written as DNA, the CDR3 is TGTGCCAGCAGCCCCGGGACAGGGGATGTCTATGGCTACACCTTC.

This clone showed up many times. V and J are TRBV19 and TRBJ2-1; a weak D match, TRBD1 (6 bases). The CDR3 runs 14 residues. Germline V gene data show CDR1 as LNHDA and CDR2 as SQIVND (reference sequence). V was cut by 3 bases and J by 4 bases, with 10 bases left in between. In DNA, the CDR3 is TGTGCCAGTAGTATTAGACAGGTATACAATGAGCAGTTCTTC. Translation: CASSIRQVYNEQFF.

The rearrangement links TRBV9 to TRBJ2-1; 16 bases are a match to TRBD2. The CDR3 loop spans 16 amino acids. CDR1 and CDR2 from the germline V gene are SGDLS and YYNGEE. V gave up 3 bases and J gave up 9 bases; unmatched junction bases: 6. This chain's CDR3 is CASSAGLAGGSSEQFF. Here the CDR3 DNA reads TGTGCCAGCAGCGCGGGACTAGCGGGGGGGAGCAGTGAGCAGTTCTTC.

V is TRBV11-2 and J is TRBJ2-2, with 8 bases that match TRBD1. The length of the CDR3 is 16 residues. Trimming removed 2 bases from V and 0 bases from J; junction bases left unmatched: 2. From germline, CDR1 is SGHAT and CDR2 FQNNGV. The CDR3 sequence: CASSLLGQANTGELFF. CDR3 nucleotide sequence: TGTGCCAGCAGCTTATTGGGACAGGCGAACACCGGGGAGCTGTTTTTT.

The chain uses TRBV5-4 and TRBJ1-1, with a possible D match to TRBD1 (5 bases). CDR3 length: 15 residues. Germline assignment: CDR1 SGHNT and CDR2 YYREEE (reference sequence). Deletions cut 6 bases from V and 1 base from J, with 16 bases between. The CDR3 loop is CASTPSAGRNTEAFF. In nucleotides, the CDR3 is TGTGCCAGCACCCCGTCCGCAGGGAGGAACACTGAAGCTTTCTTT.

The V call is TRBV6-4, the J call TRBJ1-6; 7 positions agree with TRBD1. CDR3 length equals 11 residues. The V segment lost 3 bases and the J segment 18 bases; nucleotides outside the gene matches: 5. Germline CDR1 reads MRHNA; CDR2 reads SNTAGT. CDR3 in DNA: TGTGCCAGCAGTGAATCCGGGACAGACCACTTT. Translated: CASSESGTDHF.

J is TRBJ2-7 and V is TRBV6-5; D assignment may be TRBD1 or TRBD2 (5 bases each). With 2 bases removed from V and 6 bases from J, the gap between germline ends came to 8 bases. Germline V gene data show CDR1 as MNHEY and CDR2 as SVGAGI. The CDR3 length is 12 residues. The CDR3 sequence is CASSYMGVEQYF. DNA for the CDR3: TGTGCCAGCAGTTACATGGGGGTCGAGCAGTACTTC.

The V call is TRBV6-5, the J call TRBJ2-7; D possibly corresponds to TRBD1 (5 bases). V lost 6 bases, J lost 2 bases, and 14 bases lay in between. The CDR3 extends over 14 amino acids. Germline V gives CDR1 MNHEY, CDR2 SVGAGI. CDR3 residues: CASRIWQGTYEQYF. CDR3 bases: TGTGCCAGCAGAATTTGGCAGGGTACCTACGAGCAGTACTTC.

This clone occurred a few times. The rearrangement uses TRBV7-9 and TRBJ2-1, with 7 bases identical to TRBD2. The V gene's germline CDR1 is SEHNR and CDR2 FQNEAQ (reference sequence). The CDR3 loop spans 16 amino acids. V dropped 0 bases and J dropped 2; count of bases not matched to a gene: 4. CDR3 sequence reads: CASSLAGGNTYNEQFF. The CDR3 nucleotides are TGTGCCAGCAGCTTAGCGGGGGGGAACACCTACAATGAGCAGTTCTTC.

The chain has TRBV6-1 and TRBJ1-1, with 7 bases aligning to TRBD1. Per the germline V gene, CDR1 is MNHNS and CDR2 is SASEGT. The CDR3 totals 12 residues. The junction had 4 bases not matched to a gene; V was cut back by 7 bases and J by 5 bases. CDR3 nucleotides: TGTGCCAGCATCCGCAGGGGGACTGAAGCTTTCTTT. Protein product: CASIRRGTEAFF.

The rearrangement links TRBV7-9 to TRBJ1-4; D is ambiguous. Germline CDR1 SEHNR, CDR2 FQNEAQ (reference sequence). The CDR3 has 15 residues. Trimming stripped 3 bases from V and 0 bases from J, with 8 bases between. CDR3 sequence reads: CASSFGPATNEKLFF. The CDR3 DNA reads TGTGCCAGCAGCTTCGGTCCTGCAACTAATGAAAAACTGTTTTTT. Full variable domain (outside the CDR3, taken from reference TRBV7-9 and TRBJ1-4): DTGVSQNPRHKITKRGQNVTFRCDPISEHNRLYWYRQTLGQGPEFLTYFQNEAQLEKSRLLSDRFSAERPKGSFSTLEIQRTEQGDSAMYLCASSFGPATNEKLFFGSGTQLSVL.

The chain has TRBV4-3 and TRBJ2-2; perhaps TRBD2 as D (5 bases). Germline-derived CDR1 and CDR2 are LGHNA and YSLEER. The CDR3 length is 16 residues. V lost 0 bases and J 7 bases, leaving 15 bases between the germline ends. The CDR3 nucleotides are TGCGCCAGCAGCCAAGATCATGACGCGGGTATCGGGGAGCTGTTTTTT. Its protein is CASSQDHDAGIGELFF.

The J gene is TRBJ1-2, the V gene TRBV4-3; D possibly corresponds to TRBD1 (5 bases). Germline V gene sequence: CDR1 LGHNA, CDR2 YSLEER. CDR3 length equals 17 residues. V gave up 1 base and J gave up 2 bases, with 17 bases separating them. The CDR3 bases are TGCGCCAGCAGCCAAGGGTATACGGGACCCAAAAACTATGGCTACACCTTC. It yields the protein CASSQGYTGPKNYGYTF.

The CDR3 sequence is CASNTQQDTDTQYF. The CDR3 DNA is TGCGCCAGCAACACCCAACAGGACACAGATACGCAGTATTTT. The chain joins TRBV4-1 to TRBJ2-3; perhaps TRBD1 as D (5 bases). The germline gives CDR1 MGHRA, CDR2 YSYEKL. V dropped 7 bases and J dropped 2 bases, with 13 bases sitting between them. The CDR3 is 14 residues long.

The chain combines TRBV6-1 with TRBJ1-1; the match to TRBD1 covers 8 bases. The germline V gene has CDR1 MNHNS and CDR2 SASEGT. This CDR3 is 15 amino acids long. V was pared by 2 bases and J by 5 bases, with 7 bases of the junction left unmatched. The CDR3 DNA follows: TGTGCCAGCAGTGAAATGGACAGGGCTTGGACTGAAGCTTTCTTT. This encodes CASSEMDRAWTEAFF.

The chain combines TRBV30 with TRBJ1-4; 12 nucleotides agree with TRBD1. The V gene's germline CDR1 is GTSNPN and CDR2 SVGIG (reference sequence). CDR3 length: 15 amino acids. Trimming removed 5 bases from V and 8 bases from J; junction bases left unmatched: 9. The CDR3 nucleotides are TGTGCCTGGGCGAGGGGGACAGGGGGCAGAGAAAAACTGTTTTTT. Translation gives CAWARGTGGREKLFF.

The rearrangement joins TRBV5-1 to TRBJ2-7, with TRBD1 matching 10 bases. CDR3 size: 15 residues. Germline CDR1 reads SGHRS; CDR2 reads YFSETQ. With 4 bases clipped from V and 1 base from J, the junction kept 5 bases outside the gene matches. For the CDR3, the DNA is TGCGCCAGCAGCCCCGGGACAGGGGATTCCTACGAGCAGTACTTC. Residues: CASSPGTGDSYEQYF. The full variable domain, in which reference TRBV5-1 and TRBJ2-7 provide the parts outside the CDR3, is KAGVTQTPRYLIKTRGQQVTLSCSPISGHRSVSWYQQTPGQGLQFLFEYFSETQRNKGNFPGRFSGRQFSNSRSEMNVSTLELGDSALYLCASSPGTGDSYEQYFGPGTRLTVT.

This chain uses TRBV2 with TRBJ1-5, with D tentatively TRBD1 (5 bases). Per the germline V gene, CDR1 is SNHLY and CDR2 is FYNNEI. This CDR3 comprises 14 residues. Between the trimmed V and J ends, which lost 4 bases and 1 base, there was a span of 8 bases. In DNA form, the CDR3 reads TGTGCCAGCAGTGGCCAGGGAAGCAATCAGCCCCAGCATTTT. This encodes CASSGQGSNQPQHF.

The rearrangement links TRBV5-1 to TRBJ1-1, with no clear D. The CDR3 totals 18 residues. Germline V gives CDR1 SGHRS, CDR2 YFSETQ. Trimming pared 0 bases from V and 0 bases from J, leaving 18 bases between. CDR3 region: CASSLAFPGQTLNTEAFF. The DNA of the CDR3 is TGCGCCAGCAGCTTGGCCTTCCCCGGTCAGACACTGAACACTGAAGCTTTCTTT.

The sample holds a few counts of this clone. The chain employs TRBV19 and TRBJ1-1; weak D call: TRBD1 (5 bases). This CDR3 is 14 amino acids long. Trimming removed 6 bases from V and 1 base from J, with 12 bases in between. CDR1 and CDR2 from the germline V gene are LNHDA and SQIVND (reference sequence). Here the CDR3 reads CASSVTGENTEAFF. The CDR3 DNA reads TGTGCCAGTAGCGTCACAGGAGAGAACACTGAAGCTTTCTTT.

This chain uses TRBV7-2 with TRBJ2-7, with TRBD2 matching over 7 bases. From germline, CDR1 is SGHTA and CDR2 FQGNSA. With V trimmed by 1 base and J by 5 bases, 5 bases remained unmatched. This CDR3 has 14 amino acids. Here the CDR3 reads CASSLEAGTHEQYF. The CDR3 DNA reads TGTGCCAGCAGCTTAGAAGCGGGGACCCACGAGCAGTACTTC.

V and J are TRBV9 and TRBJ2-2; D unresolved. Germline V CDR1 and CDR2: SGDLS, YYNGEE. This CDR3 has 15 residues. V dropped 4 bases and J dropped 3 bases, with 13 bases sitting between them. CDR3 residues: CASSTSIGDTGELFF. The CDR3 DNA reads as TGTGCCAGCAGCACAAGTATTGGGGACACCGGGGAGCTGTTTTTT.

This chain uses TRBV6-1 with TRBJ2-6; TRBD1 aligns across 7 bases. The ends lost 3 bases at V and 0 bases at J; junction bases unmatched: 5. This CDR3 is 17 amino acids long. Germline V gene lookup returns CDR1 MNHNS and CDR2 SASEGT. The CDR3 DNA reads as TGTGCCAGCAGTGACCCGGGACAGAGCTCTGGGGCCAACGTCCTGACTTTC. It encodes CASSDPGQSSGANVLTF.